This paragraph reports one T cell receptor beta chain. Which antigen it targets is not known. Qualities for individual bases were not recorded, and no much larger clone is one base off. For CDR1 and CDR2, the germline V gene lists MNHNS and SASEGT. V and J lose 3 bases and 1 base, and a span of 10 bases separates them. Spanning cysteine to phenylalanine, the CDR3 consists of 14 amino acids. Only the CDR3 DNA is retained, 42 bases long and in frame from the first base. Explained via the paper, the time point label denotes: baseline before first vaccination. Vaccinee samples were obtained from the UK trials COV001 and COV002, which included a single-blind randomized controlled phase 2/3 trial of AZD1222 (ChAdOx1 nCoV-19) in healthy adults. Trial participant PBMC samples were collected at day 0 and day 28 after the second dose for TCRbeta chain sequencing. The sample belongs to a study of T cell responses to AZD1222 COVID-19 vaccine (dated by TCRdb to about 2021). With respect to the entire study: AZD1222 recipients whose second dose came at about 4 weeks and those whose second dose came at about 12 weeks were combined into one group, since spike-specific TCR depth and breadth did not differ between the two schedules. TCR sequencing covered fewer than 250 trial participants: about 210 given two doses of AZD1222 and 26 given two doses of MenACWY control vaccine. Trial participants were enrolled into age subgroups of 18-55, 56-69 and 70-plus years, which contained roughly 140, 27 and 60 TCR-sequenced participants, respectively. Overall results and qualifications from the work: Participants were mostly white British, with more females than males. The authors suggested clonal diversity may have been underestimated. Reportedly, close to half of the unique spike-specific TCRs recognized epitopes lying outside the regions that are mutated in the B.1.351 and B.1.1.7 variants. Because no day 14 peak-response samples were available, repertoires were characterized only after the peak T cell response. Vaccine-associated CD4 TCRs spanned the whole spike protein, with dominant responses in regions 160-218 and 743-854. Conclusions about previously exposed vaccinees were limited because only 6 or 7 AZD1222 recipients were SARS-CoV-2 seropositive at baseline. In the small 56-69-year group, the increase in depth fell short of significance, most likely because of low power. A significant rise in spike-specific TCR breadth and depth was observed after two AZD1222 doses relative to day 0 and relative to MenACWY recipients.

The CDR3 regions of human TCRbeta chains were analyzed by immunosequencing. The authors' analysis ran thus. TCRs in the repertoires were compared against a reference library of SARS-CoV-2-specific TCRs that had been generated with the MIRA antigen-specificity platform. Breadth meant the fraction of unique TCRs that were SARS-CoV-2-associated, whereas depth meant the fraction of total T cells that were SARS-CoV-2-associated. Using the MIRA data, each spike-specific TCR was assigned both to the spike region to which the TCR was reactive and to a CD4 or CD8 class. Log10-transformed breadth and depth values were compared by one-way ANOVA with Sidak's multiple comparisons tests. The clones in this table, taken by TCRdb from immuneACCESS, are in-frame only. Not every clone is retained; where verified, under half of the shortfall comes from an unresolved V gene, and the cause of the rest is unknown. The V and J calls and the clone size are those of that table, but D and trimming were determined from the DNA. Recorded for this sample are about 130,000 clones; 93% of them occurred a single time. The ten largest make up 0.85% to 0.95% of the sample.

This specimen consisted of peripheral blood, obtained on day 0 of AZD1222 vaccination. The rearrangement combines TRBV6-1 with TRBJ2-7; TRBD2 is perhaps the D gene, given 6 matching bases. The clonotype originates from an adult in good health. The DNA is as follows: TGTGCCAGCAGTGAGACTAGATGGTCCTACGAGCAGTACTTC. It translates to CASSETRWSYEQYF.